The 8 T cell receptor beta chains below all came from one sample that was sequenced in a study of cytomegalovirus exposure and HLA in healthy donors. Primers included in the PCR were 60 Vbeta and 13 Jbeta primers. The table came from immunoSEQ multiplex PCR; TCRdb's copy has only in-frame clones and leaves some out. The table has about 190,000 clones, more than 70% seen once. Input material: PBMCs. Receptors were obtained from a man younger than 45 in good health and CMV-seropositive.

The chain carries TRBV11-3 and TRBJ2-1; TRBD2 matches 9 bases. J was trimmed by 8 bases and V by 5 bases; bases with no gene match: 7. Germline CDR1 reads SGHNT; CDR2 reads YENEEA. The CDR3 length is 14 residues. The CDR3 is CASSTRGGLDEQFF. CDR3 sequence (DNA): TGTGCCAGCAGCACGCGGGGGGGCCTAGATGAGCAGTTCTTC.

The rearrangement joins TRBV15 to TRBJ2-5, with D unresolved. Germline V lookup: CDR1 LNHNV, CDR2 YYDKDF (reference sequence). This CDR3 is 13 amino acids long. Trimming took 3 bases from V and 3 from J, leaving 8 bases between them. The CDR3 DNA reads TGTGCCACCAGCAGTGGCCAAAAAGAGACCCAGTACTTC. Amino acid sequence: CATSSGQKETQYF.

This clone has a handful of counts. The DNA for the CDR3 is TGTGCCATCAGCGAGGAGAGAGGTGTTCAGCCCCAGCATTTT. Translating gives CAISEERGVQPQHF. The chain couples TRBV10-3 to TRBJ1-5; no clear D gene. CDR3 length: 14 amino acids. Per germline, CDR1 ENHRY and CDR2 SYGVKD. V gave up 6 bases and J gave up 6 bases, with 15 bases separating them.

The genes are TRBV4-3 and TRBJ1-6; D possibly corresponds to TRBD1 (6 bases). Germline CDR1 and CDR2: LGHNA and YSLEER. The CDR3 has 12 residues. The V and J ends lost 2 bases and 15 bases respectively, with 11 bases between them. The CDR3 DNA is TGCGCCAGCAGCCAACAGGGGTCCGTCCTCCACTTT. This codes for CASSQQGSVLHF.

This clone has just one count. The chain joins TRBV29-1 to TRBJ1-1, with TRBD1 matching over 7 bases. This CDR3 comprises 12 residues. Germline CDR1 reads SQVTM; CDR2 reads ANQGSEA. V shed 8 bases and J 11 bases; nucleotides not matched to a gene: 14. CDR3 DNA: TGCAGCAGTTCCCGACAGGGTCCCGTCGCTTTCTTT. Amino acid sequence: CSSSRQGPVAFF.

The gene calls are TRBV7-2 and TRBJ2-7; 10 bases agree with TRBD1. CDR3 length: 14 residues. V lost 6 bases to trimming and J lost 7 bases; unmatched junction nucleotides: 9. Germline CDR1 is SGHTA and CDR2 is FQGNSA. CDR3 sequence (DNA): TGTGCCAGCAGTCAGACAGGGGGCTATCGAGAGCAGTACTTC. Protein sequence: CASSQTGGYREQYF.

Turning to this clone: Other DNA sequences in the sample encode the same CDR3. J is TRBJ2-7 and V is TRBV11-2; 8 bases are a match to TRBD1. The CDR3 is 16 residues long. V lost 6 bases, J lost 2 bases, and 12 bases stayed unmatched. CDR1 is SGHAT, CDR2 FQNNGV, per germline. Written as DNA, the CDR3 is TGTGCCAGCAGGACGCTGTCGGGACAGGCCGCCTACGAGCAGTACTTC. Its translation: CASRTLSGQAAYEQYF.

Of note for this clone: Other DNA sequences in the same sample also yield this CDR3. The gene calls are TRBV7-9 and TRBJ2-7; 7 bases agree with TRBD1. CDR1 is SEHNR and CDR2 is FQNEAQ in the germline V gene (reference sequence). V was clipped by 5 bases and J by 1 base; unmatched bases: 5. The CDR3 runs to 14 residues. The CDR3 reads CASSLRQGSYEQYF. In nucleotides, the CDR3 is TGTGCCAGCAGCCTACGACAGGGTTCCTACGAGCAGTACTTC.